The subject of this entry is one T cell receptor beta chain. The record originates from a study of identical twins. TCRdb fed the 5' RACE reads into MiXCR, producing one record per CDR3 protein. This table holds around 960,000 distinct CDR3 sequences, about 12% found once. The CDR3 covers 12 residues. Per the germline V gene, CDR1 is MNHEY and CDR2 is SVGAGI. Trimming cost V 6 bases and J 3 bases, with 5 bases left between them. The sample was also reused in another study, on yellow fever vaccine responses in identical twins.

Sequencing was done on a sample of PBMCs. The clonotype originates from a woman between 18 and 29 years old in good health. The chain has TRBV6-5 and TRBJ1-4; no clear D gene. DNA for the CDR3: TGTGCCAGCAGCACGTCTAATGAAAAACTGTTTTTT. Protein product: CASSTSNEKLFF.